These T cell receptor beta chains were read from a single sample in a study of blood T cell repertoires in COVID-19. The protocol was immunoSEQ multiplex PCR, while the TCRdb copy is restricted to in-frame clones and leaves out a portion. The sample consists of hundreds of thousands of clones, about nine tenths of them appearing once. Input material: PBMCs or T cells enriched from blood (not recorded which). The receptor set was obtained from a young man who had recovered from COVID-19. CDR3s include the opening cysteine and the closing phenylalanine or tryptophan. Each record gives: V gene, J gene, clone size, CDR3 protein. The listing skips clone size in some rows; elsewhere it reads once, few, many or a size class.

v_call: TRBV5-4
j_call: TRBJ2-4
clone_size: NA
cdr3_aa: CASSFSLAENIQYF

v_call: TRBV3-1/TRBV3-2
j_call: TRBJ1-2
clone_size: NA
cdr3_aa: CASSQDLRGDGYTF

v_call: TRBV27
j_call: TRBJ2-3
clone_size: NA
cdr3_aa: CASSWGGTDTQYF

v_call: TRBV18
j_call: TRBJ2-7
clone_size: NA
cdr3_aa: CASSPDGDGEQYF

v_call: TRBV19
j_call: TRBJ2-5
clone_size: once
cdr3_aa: CASTPDPTGTQYF

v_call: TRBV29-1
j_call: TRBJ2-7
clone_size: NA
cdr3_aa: CSVEGAGAHEQYF

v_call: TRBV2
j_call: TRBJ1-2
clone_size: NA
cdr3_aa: CASMLTVNYGYTF

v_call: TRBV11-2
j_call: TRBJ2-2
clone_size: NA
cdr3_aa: CAGRRAGDTGELFF

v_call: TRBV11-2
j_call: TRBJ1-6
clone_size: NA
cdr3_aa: CASSSRDISWSSYNSPLHF

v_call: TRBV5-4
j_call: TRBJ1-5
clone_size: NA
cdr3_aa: CASSYRDRRNSNQPQHF

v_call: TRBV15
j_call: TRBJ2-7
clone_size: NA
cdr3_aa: CASRQFSGDVSYEQYF

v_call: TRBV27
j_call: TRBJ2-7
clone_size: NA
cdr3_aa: CASSPGLAGSYEQYF

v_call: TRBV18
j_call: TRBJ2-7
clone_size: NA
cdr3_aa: CASSPGTGGAGGYEQYF

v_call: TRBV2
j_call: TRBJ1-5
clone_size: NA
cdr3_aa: CASSKGPSNQPQHF

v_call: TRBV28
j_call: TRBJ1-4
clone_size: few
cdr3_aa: CASSKGSIGGIGEKLFF

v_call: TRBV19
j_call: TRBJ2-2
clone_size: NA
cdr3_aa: CASRTSRNTGELFF

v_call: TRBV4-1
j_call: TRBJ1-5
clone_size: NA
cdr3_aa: CASKGLRGSNQPQHF

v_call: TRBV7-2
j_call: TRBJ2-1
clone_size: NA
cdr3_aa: CASSFFSSEYYNEQFF

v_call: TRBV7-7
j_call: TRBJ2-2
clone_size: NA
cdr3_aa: CASSLHGQGNTGELFF